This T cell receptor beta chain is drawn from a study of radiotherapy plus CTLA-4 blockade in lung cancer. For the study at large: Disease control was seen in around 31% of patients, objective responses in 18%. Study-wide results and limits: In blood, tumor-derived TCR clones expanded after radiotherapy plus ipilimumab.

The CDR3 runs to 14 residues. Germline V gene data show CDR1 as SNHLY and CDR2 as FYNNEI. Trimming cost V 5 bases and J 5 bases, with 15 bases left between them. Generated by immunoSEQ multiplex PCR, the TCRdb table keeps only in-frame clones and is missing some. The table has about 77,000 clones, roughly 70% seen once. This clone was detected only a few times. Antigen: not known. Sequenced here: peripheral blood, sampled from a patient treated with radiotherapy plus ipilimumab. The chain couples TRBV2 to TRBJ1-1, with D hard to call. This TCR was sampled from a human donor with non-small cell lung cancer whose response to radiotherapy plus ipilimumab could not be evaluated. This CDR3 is CASSPTMTETEAFF. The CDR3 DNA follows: TGTGCCAGCAGTCCTACGATGACGGAGACTGAAGCTTTCTTT.